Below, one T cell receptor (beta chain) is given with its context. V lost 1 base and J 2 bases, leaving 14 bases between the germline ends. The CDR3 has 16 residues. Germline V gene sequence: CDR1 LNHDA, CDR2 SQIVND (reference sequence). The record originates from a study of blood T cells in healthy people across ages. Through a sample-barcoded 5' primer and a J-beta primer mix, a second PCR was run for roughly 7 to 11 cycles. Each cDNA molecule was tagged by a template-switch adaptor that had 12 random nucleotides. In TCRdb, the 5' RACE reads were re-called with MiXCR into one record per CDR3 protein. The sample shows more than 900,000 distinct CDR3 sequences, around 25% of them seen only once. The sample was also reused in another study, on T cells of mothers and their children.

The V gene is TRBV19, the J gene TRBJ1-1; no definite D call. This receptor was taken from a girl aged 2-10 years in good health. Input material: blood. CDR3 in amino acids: CASSIGLVIRNTEAFF. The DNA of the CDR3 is TGTGCCAGTAGTATAGGGTTAGTGATCAGAAACACTGAAGCTTTCTTT.